This TCR beta chain originates from a study of T cells in Graves' hyperthyroidism and ophthalmopathy. Researchers took RNA transcripts and amplified the TCR beta CDR3 regions from them. First-round RT-PCR of the TCR CDR3 relied on the HTBI primer set. From the multiplex PCR reads, TCRdb called clonotypes with MiXCR, one entry per CDR3 protein. The sample includes about 480,000 distinct CDR3 sequences, 20% to 25% of them seen just once. V was pared by 7 bases and J by 6 bases, with 18 bases between. The CDR3 extends over 14 amino acids. Germline V lookup: CDR1 LNHDA, CDR2 SQIVND (reference sequence). V gene TRBV19 combines with J gene TRBJ1-2; tentative D call: TRBD1 (6 bases). The origin of this receptor is a woman between 65 and 79 years old with Graves' ophthalmopathy. Sequences were obtained from blood. CDR3 DNA sequence: TGTGCCAGTATCGCAACCCCAGGGGTCAATGGCTACACCTTC. It codes for CASIATPGVNGYTF.